This T cell receptor beta chain is from a study of Ad26.COV2.S vaccination and SARS-CoV-2 variants. Study overall: A COV1001 Ad26.COV2.S trial-arm participant provided the sample.

Some clones are missing from TCRdb's copy, which holds only in-frame ones; the method was immunoSEQ multiplex PCR. Of 450,000 to 550,000 clones in the sample, 80% to 90% were seen once. There are 15 residues in the CDR3. V dropped 5 bases and J dropped 0; count of bases not matched to a gene: 4. Germline V gene lookup returns CDR1 SGHAT and CDR2 FQNNGV. Treatment meaning: 15 to 20 received Ad26.COV2.S at low or high dose, single or two shots; several received placebo; per-sample allocation not given. Sampling was done on day 63 after the first vaccine or placebo injection. The source is a person aged 18 to 59 who received the Ad26.COV2.S COVID-19 vaccine or a placebo. The chain has TRBV11-2 and TRBJ2-1, with TRBD1 identical over 7 bases. Sample: peripheral blood, taken in a trial of Ad26.COV2.S vaccine versus placebo. The CDR3 region has the DNA TGTGCCAGCAGCCGGACAGGAAGCTCCTACAATGAGCAGTTCTTC. Protein sequence: CASSRTGSSYNEQFF.